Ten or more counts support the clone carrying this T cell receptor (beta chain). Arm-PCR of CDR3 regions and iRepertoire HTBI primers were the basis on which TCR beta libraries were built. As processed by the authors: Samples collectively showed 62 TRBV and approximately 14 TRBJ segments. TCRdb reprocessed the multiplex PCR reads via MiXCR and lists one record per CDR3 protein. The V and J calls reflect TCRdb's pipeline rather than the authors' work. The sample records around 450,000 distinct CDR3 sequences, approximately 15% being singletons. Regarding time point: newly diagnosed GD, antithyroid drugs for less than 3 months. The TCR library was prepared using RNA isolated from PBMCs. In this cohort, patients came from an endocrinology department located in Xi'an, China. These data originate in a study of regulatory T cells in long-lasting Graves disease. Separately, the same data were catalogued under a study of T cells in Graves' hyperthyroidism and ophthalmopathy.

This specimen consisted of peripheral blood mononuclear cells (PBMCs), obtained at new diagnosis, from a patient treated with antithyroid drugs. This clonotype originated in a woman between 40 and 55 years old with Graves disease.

DNA for the CDR3: TGTGCCAGCAGCGATGACTATCTCCGGACAGGGGGCGATGAAAAACTGTTTTTT. This sequence encodes CASSDDYLRTGGDEKLFF. The rearrangement uses TRBV6-2 or TRBV6-3 and TRBJ1-4; TRBD1 matches at 11 bases. There are 18 residues in the CDR3. Germline values: CDR1 MNHEY, CDR2 SVGEGT. Trimming cost V 6 bases and J 6 bases; bases outside gene matches: 15.